This entry lists 9 T cell receptor beta chains sequenced from one sample in a study of OX40 agonist ivuxolimab in advanced cancers. Repertoires were generated with immunoSEQ multiplex PCR, while TCRdb's copy carries only in-frame clones and drops some. The data show about 88,000 clones, 85% to 90% seen once. Here the sequenced sample was CD4+ or CD8+ T cells sorted from blood, taken in a trial of the OX40 agonist ivuxolimab. These receptors all come from an adult with an advanced solid tumor such as melanoma, head and neck, liver or kidney cancer.

The CDR3 here is CASSPAGGGETQYF. The CDR3 DNA reads TGTGCCAGCAGCCCAGCGGGAGGGGGAGAGACCCAGTACTTC. The V call is TRBV7-2, the J call TRBJ2-5; 10 bases map to TRBD2. Germline values: CDR1 SGHTA, CDR2 FQGNSA. This CDR3 region has 14 residues. V lost 5 bases, J lost 4 bases, and 4 bases stayed unmatched.

The CDR3, as DNA: TGTGCCAGTATCCGGACAGGGATCTCTGGAAACACCATATATTTT. Translating it yields CASIRTGISGNTIYF. The V gene is TRBV19, the J gene TRBJ1-3, with 8 bases that match TRBD1. CDR1 is LNHDA, CDR2 SQIVND, per germline (reference sequence). The V segment lost 7 bases and the J segment 0 bases; nucleotides outside the gene matches: 5. The CDR3 has 15 amino acids.

This chain joins TRBV7-2 and TRBJ2-5; 10 bases map to TRBD2. The V gene's germline CDR1 is SGHTA and CDR2 FQGNSA. The CDR3 consists of 15 residues. Trimming cost V 5 bases and J 0 bases; bases outside gene matches: 3. CDR3 loop: CASSRLAGYQETQYF. In nucleotides, the CDR3 is TGTGCCAGCAGCCGACTAGCGGGTTACCAAGAGACCCAGTACTTC. Looking up the rest from reference TRBV7-2 and TRBJ2-5 gives the full variable domain: GAGVSQSPSNKVTEKGKDVELRCDPISGHTALYWYRQSLGQGLEFLIYFQGNSAPDKSGLPSDRFSAERTGGSVSTLTIQRTQQEDSAVYLCASSRLAGYQETQYFGPGTRLLVL.

V usage is TRBV7-2 and J usage is TRBJ2-3; TRBD2 matches 8 bases. This CDR3 contains 19 residues. Germline lookup yields CDR1 SGHTA and CDR2 FQGNSA. The J segment lost 3 bases and the V segment lost 2 bases, leaving 16 bases of the junction unmatched. The CDR3 here is CASSLRLEGRAGGTDTQYF. The CDR3 DNA is TGTGCCAGCAGCTTACGTTTGGAGGGTCGGGCGGGAGGAACAGATACGCAGTATTTT.

The J gene is TRBJ2-5, the V gene TRBV5-1, with 10 bases that match TRBD1. After removal of 4 bases from V and 2 bases from J, the junction contained 8 bases not matched to a gene. The CDR3 is 16 residues long. CDR1 and CDR2 from the germline V gene are SGHRS and YFSETQ. Here the CDR3 reads CASSGRTGGTQETQYF. CDR3 bases: TGCGCCAGCAGCGGGAGGACAGGGGGAACTCAAGAGACCCAGTACTTC.

The rearrangement joins TRBV29-1 to TRBJ2-7, with D maybe TRBD1 (5 bases). Trimming took off 4 bases at V and 6 bases at J, with 19 bases between the two ends. The CDR3 totals 14 residues. Germline-derived CDR1 and CDR2 are SQVTM and ANQGSEA. The DNA for the CDR3 is TGCAGCGTTGGGATGACACAGGCGCGGTCCGAGCAGTACTTC. Amino acids: CSVGMTQARSEQYF.

This chain joins TRBV6-5 and TRBJ2-2; no clear D. Per the germline V gene, CDR1 is MNHEY and CDR2 is SVGAGI. The CDR3 is made up of 11 amino acids. Trimming stripped 7 bases from V and 5 bases from J, with 5 bases between. Here the CDR3 reads CASIITGELFF. The CDR3 DNA follows: TGTGCCAGCATAATTACCGGGGAGCTGTTTTTT.

V usage is TRBV7-6 and J usage is TRBJ2-5; maybe TRBD2 (6 bases). Trimming left V 5 bases short and J 5 bases short, with 15 bases between. This CDR3 has 14 residues. Germline V CDR1 and CDR2: SGHVS, FNYEAQ. The CDR3 protein is CASSQGTSRETQYF. The CDR3 DNA sequence: TGTGCCAGCAGCCAAGGGACTTCCCGGGAGACCCAGTACTTC.

The table lists this clone with a count of one. The chain employs TRBV15 and TRBJ2-6, with D possibly called TRBD1 or TRBD2 (5 bases each). The germline V and J ends were trimmed by 4 bases and 0 bases, with 13 bases remaining between them. CDR3 length equals 17 residues. CDR1 is LNHNV and CDR2 is YYDKDF in the germline V gene (reference sequence). The CDR3 sequence is CATSKGRQTSGANVLTF. In nucleotides, the CDR3 is TGTGCCACCAGCAAGGGACGTCAGACCTCTGGGGCCAACGTCCTGACTTTC.